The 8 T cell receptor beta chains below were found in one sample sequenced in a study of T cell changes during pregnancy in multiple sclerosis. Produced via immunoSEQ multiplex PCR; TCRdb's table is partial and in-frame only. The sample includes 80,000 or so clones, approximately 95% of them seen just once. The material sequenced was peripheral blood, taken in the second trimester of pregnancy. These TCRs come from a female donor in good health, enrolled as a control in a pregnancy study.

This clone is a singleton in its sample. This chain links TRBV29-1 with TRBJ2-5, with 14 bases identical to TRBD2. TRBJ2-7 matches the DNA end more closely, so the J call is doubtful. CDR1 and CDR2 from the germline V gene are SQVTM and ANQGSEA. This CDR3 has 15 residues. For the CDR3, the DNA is TGCAGCGCAACAGGACTAGCGGGAGGTCCCTACGAGCAGTACTTC. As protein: CSATGLAGGPYEQYF.

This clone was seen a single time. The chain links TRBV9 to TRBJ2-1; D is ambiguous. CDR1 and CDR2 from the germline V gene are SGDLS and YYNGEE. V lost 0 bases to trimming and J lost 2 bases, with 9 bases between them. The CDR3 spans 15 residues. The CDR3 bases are TGTGCCAGCAGCGTAGATCGGTCACCCTACAATGAGCAGTTCTTC. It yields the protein CASSVDRSPYNEQFF.

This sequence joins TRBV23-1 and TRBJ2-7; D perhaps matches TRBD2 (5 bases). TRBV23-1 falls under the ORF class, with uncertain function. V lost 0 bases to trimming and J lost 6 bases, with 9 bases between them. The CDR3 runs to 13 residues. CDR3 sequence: CASSQSGGFEQYF. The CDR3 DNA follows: TGCGCCAGCAGTCAATCTGGCGGGTTCGAGCAGTACTTC.

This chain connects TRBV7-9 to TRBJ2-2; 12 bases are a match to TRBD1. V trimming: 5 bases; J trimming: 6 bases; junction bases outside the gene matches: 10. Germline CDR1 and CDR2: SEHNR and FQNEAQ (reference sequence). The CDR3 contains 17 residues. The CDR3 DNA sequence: TGTGCCAGCAGCCCTACCAGGGGACAGGGGGCCCCCGGGGAGCTGTTTTTT. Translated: CASSPTRGQGAPGELFF. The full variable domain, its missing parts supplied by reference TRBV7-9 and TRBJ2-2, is DTGVSQNPRHKITKRGQNVTFRCDPISEHNRLYWYRQTLGQGPEFLTYFQNEAQLEKSRLLSDRFSAERPKGSFSTLEIQRTEQGDSAMYLCASSPTRGQGAPGELFFGEGSRLTVL.

The CDR3 protein is CASSLATGGPYTDTQYF. Written as DNA, the CDR3 is TGTGCCAGCAGCTTAGCTACGGGAGGGCCGTACACAGATACGCAGTATTTT. The rearrangement uses TRBV7-2 and TRBJ2-3; the match to TRBD2 covers 8 bases. The CDR3 totals 17 residues. Losses at the gene ends were 0 bases for V and 2 bases for J; bases not matched to a gene: 7. In germline, CDR1 is SGHTA, CDR2 FQGNSA.

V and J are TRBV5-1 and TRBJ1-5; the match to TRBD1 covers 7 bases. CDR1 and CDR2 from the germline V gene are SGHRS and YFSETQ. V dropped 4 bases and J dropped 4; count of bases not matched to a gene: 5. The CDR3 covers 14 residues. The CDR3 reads CASSIGTANQPQHF. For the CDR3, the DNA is TGCGCCAGCAGCATCGGGACAGCAAATCAGCCCCAGCATTTT.

The CDR3 DNA reads as TGTGCCAGCAGCTTTACACGGGCTAACTATGGCTACACCTTC. It yields the protein CASSFTRANYGYTF. The rearrangement links TRBV7-2 to TRBJ1-2; no definite D call. Trimming removed 3 bases from V and 0 bases from J, with 8 bases in between. The CDR3 runs 14 residues. The germline V gene encodes CDR1 SGHTA and CDR2 FQGNSA.

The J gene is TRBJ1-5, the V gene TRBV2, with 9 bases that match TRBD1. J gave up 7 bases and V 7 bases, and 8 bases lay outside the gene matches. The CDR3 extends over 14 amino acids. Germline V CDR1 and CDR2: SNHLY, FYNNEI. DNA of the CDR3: TGTGCCAGCAACGGACAGGGGAGAGACCAGCCCCAGCATTTT. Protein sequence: CASNGQGRDQPQHF.